A selection of T cell receptor beta chains follows, all from one sample in a study of blood T cells in healthy people across ages. TCRdb reprocessed the 5' RACE reads with MiXCR, giving one entry per CDR3 protein. The table shows hundreds of thousands of distinct CDR3 sequences, with roughly 50% occurring only once. Sequencing was performed on blood. The receptors were sampled from a man younger than 45 in good health. Both conserved end residues are part of each CDR3. D genes are given only for firm matches. Only part of the rows carry a size: once, few, many, or a class if the clone is expanded.

>.|TRBD2|TRBJ2-3|TRBV7-2
TGTGCCAGCAGCCCGGGGGTGCTAGCGGCGGATACGCAGTATTTT
CASSPGVLAADTQYF
>.|.|TRBJ2-1|TRBV11-2
TGTGCCAGCAGCTTTCTGTCCACGGGGTACAATGAGCAGTTCTTC
CASSFLSTGYNEQFF
>.|.|TRBJ1-2|TRBV7-2
TGTGCCAGCAGTCCAAGGGTCCCCTTCGCTAACTATGGCTACACCTTC
CASSPRVPFANYGYTF
>.|.|TRBJ1-5|TRBV4-1
TGCGCCAGCAGCCAAGATATAGGAAGGGGCGTGCAGCCCCAGCATTTT
CASSQDIGRGVQPQHF
>.|.|TRBJ1-2|TRBV6-2/TRBV6-3
TGTGCCAGCAGCTATGCCCAGCTTTGCACCTTC
CASSYAQLCTF
>.|TRBD1|TRBJ2-1|TRBV28
TGTGCCAGCCAAGACAGGGGGGTTTCGGATGAGCAGTTCTTC
CASQDRGVSDEQFF
>.|.|TRBJ2-2|TRBV29-1
TGCAGCGTTGTTCCGAACACCGGGGAGCTGTTTTTT
CSVVPNTGELFF
>.|.|TRBJ2-1|TRBV6-5
TGTGCCAGCAGCTATTTCGCGGGCAATGAGCAGTTCTTC
CASSYFAGNEQFF
>.|.|TRBJ2-3|TRBV7-2
TGTGCCAGCAGGGAGAGTTTTCGTCCGGGCACAGATACGCAGTATTTT
CASRESFRPGTDTQYF
>.|.|TRBJ2-1|TRBV4-1
TGCGCCAGCAGCCAAGTGAAAGGCAATGAGCAGTTCTTC
CASSQVKGNEQFF
>.|TRBD2|TRBJ2-7|TRBV27
TGTGCCAGCATCGGGGGGTTACTCAACGAGCAGTACTTC
CASIGGLLNEQYF
>.|TRBD2|TRBJ2-7|TRBV3-1
TGTGCCAGCAGCCAGACTAGCGGAAGTTATTACGAGCAGTACTTC
CASSQTSGSYYEQYF
>few|TRBD1|TRBJ1-2|TRBV7-9
TGTGCCAGCAGCCCCTGGACAGGAATCTACACCTTC
CASSPWTGIYTF
>.|.|TRBJ1-6|TRBV28
TGTGCCAGCAGTTTTGGTTCTACGCCCCTCCACTTT
CASSFGSTPLHF
>many|.|TRBJ2-1|TRBV6-2/TRBV6-3
TGTGCCAGCACCCTGAGGGGGGAACCCAATGAGCAGTTCTTC
CASTLRGEPNEQFF
>.|TRBD1|TRBJ2-1|TRBV29-1
TGCAGCGTTGACTCCGGGACAGGGTCTTATGAGCAGTTCTTC
CSVDSGTGSYEQFF
>once|TRBD1|TRBJ1-6|TRBV27
TGTGCCAGCAGTACTTCACCGGGACAGGGGAGGTCACCCCTCCACTTT
CASSTSPGQGRSPLHF
>.|.|TRBJ2-3|TRBV5-1
TGCGCCAGCAGCTTGGAACTATTTACAGATACGCAGTATTTT
CASSLELFTDTQYF
>once|.|TRBJ2-4|TRBV7-8
TGTGCCAGCAGGGGGGGGCAGGGTCCTACGCAGCAGTACTTC
CASRGGQGPTQQYF
>.|.|TRBJ1-2|TRBV28
TGTGCCAGCAGTTCGATCCGACAGGTTAACTATGGCTACACCTTC
CASSSIRQVNYGYTF
>.|.|TRBJ2-3|TRBV27
TGTGCCAGCAGTCGGGCGGGGTCGGCAGATACGCAGTATTTT
CASSRAGSADTQYF
>.|TRBD1|TRBJ2-5|TRBV5-1
TGCGCCAGCAGCTCTCAACAGGGGTATGAGACCCAGTACTTT
CASSSQQGYETQYF
>.|.|TRBJ1-4|TRBV10-3
TGTGCCATCAGTGAGGACAGGAGAGATGAAAAACTGTTTTTT
CAISEDRRDEKLFF
>.|.|TRBJ1-6|TRBV6-1
TGTGCCAGCAGAACCTTTAAAGTTTTGGGATCACCCCTCCACTTT
CASRTFKVLGSPLHF
>.|.|TRBJ2-5|TRBV12-3/TRBV12-4
TGTGCCAGTGCAGGAGATCAAGAGACCCAGTACTTC
CASAGDQETQYF
>.|.|TRBJ1-1|TRBV11-2
TGTGCCAGCAGCTTAGAACGGGCGGCTGAAGCTTTCTTT
CASSLERAAEAFF
>many|.|TRBJ2-7|TRBV20-1
TGCAGTGTTGGGGTGCGGGAACCTCAATCTTACGAGCAGTACTTC
CSVGVREPQSYEQYF
>.|TRBD2|TRBJ2-7|TRBV7-2
TGTGCCAGCAGCTTAAGGGACTACTCTTACGAGCAGTACTTC
CASSLRDYSYEQYF
>.|.|TRBJ2-1|TRBV2
TGTGCCAGCACTGAGGGACGTGAGCAGTTCTTC
CASTEGREQFF
>once|.|TRBJ2-4|TRBV21-1
TGTGCCAGCAGCAAAATGGGTGAGGTCAGGTGGGAAAACATTCAGTACTTC
CASSKMGEVRWENIQYF
>.|TRBD1|TRBJ1-4|TRBV7-6
TGTGCCAGCAGCTTGGACAGGGGGCCGGAGGAAAAACTGTTTTTT
CASSLDRGPEEKLFF
>.|TRBD2|TRBJ2-3|TRBV9
TGTGCCAGCAGCGTGAGCGGGAGGGAGATATATACGCAGTATTTT
CASSVSGREIYTQYF
>.|.|TRBJ2-1|TRBV29-1
TGCAGCGTTGAACGGGCAGGGGAGGTAGAGACCCAGTTCTTC
CSVERAGEVETQFF
>once|.|TRBJ2-7|TRBV29-1
TGCAGCGTCGCCCAAGGACGGATAGCCTACGAGCAGTACTTC
CSVAQGRIAYEQYF
>.|TRBD1|TRBJ1-5|TRBV20-1
TGCAGTGCTAGGAGACAGGGTAGAGGGTCGTATCAGCCCCAGCATTTT
CSARRQGRGSYQPQHF
>.|.|TRBJ2-7|TRBV20-1
TGCAGTGCGATGATCTACGAGCAGTACTTC
CSAMIYEQYF
>.|TRBD2|TRBJ2-7|TRBV9
TGTGCCAGCAGCGCCGGGGGGATGACAGCAACCTACGAGCAGTACTTC
CASSAGGMTATYEQYF
>few|TRBD2|TRBJ2-7|TRBV7-2
TGTGCCAGCAGCTTCGCCGGGACTAGGGGAAGGGCCTACGAGCAGTACTTC
CASSFAGTRGRAYEQYF
>once|TRBD1|TRBJ2-4|TRBV12-3/TRBV12-4
TGTGCCAGCAGTCAGACAGGGTCCCCCCTGGAGCAGTACTTC
CASSQTGSPLEQYF
>.|.|TRBJ2-7|TRBV7-3
TGTGCCAGCAGCTTTCGTAGACGGGTAAGCTCCTACGAGCAGTACTTC
CASSFRRRVSSYEQYF
>many|TRBD1|TRBJ1-6|TRBV7-2
TGTGCCAGCAGCGAGACAGGGGGCAGATCACCCCTCCACTTT
CASSETGGRSPLHF
>.|TRBD2|TRBJ2-7|TRBV7-2
TGTGCCAGCAGCCTCGGGACTAGCTTATACGAGCAGTACTTC
CASSLGTSLYEQYF
>.|.|TRBJ1-5|TRBV20-1
TGCAGTGCCTACAGTCTCAATCAGCCCCAGCATTTT
CSAYSLNQPQHF
>.|.|TRBJ2-7|TRBV7-9
TGTGCCAGCAGCGACGGGGGTGACTACGAGCAGTACTTC
CASSDGGDYEQYF
>.|TRBD1|TRBJ2-3|TRBV3-1
TGTGCCAGCAGCCCGTCGGTTCCGGGACAGGTCTACGGGACTAGCACAGATACGCAGTATTTT
CASSPSVPGQVYGTSTDTQYF
>many|TRBD1|TRBJ2-7|TRBV7-2
TGTGCCAGCAGTGGGACAGGGTCCTCCTACGAGCAGTACTTC
CASSGTGSSYEQYF
>.|.|TRBJ1-1|TRBV24-1
TGTGCCACCCCGATCTGGGGGGGAGCTTTCTTT
CATPIWGGAFF
>.|.|TRBJ2-3|TRBV11-2
TGTGCCAGCAGCCCCAGACTCGGAGGGGTGGATACGCAGTATTTT
CASSPRLGGVDTQYF
>few|.|TRBJ2-1|TRBV25-1
TGTGCCAGCGCCCCAGGGCTGGGCAATGAGCAGTTCTTC
CASAPGLGNEQFF
>.|.|TRBJ2-1|TRBV25-1
TGTGCCAGCACAGGTGGGGTACAGGGCGGCAATGAGCAGTTCTTC
CASTGGVQGGNEQFF
>.|.|TRBJ2-3|TRBV10-3
TGTGCCATCAGTGTTTCGGGGAGCACAGATACGCAGTATTTT
CAISVSGSTDTQYF
>many|TRBD2|TRBJ2-5|TRBV7-2
TGTGCCAGCAGCTCATTCCCGGGACTAGCGGGAGGACAGACCCAGTACTTC
CASSSFPGLAGGQTQYF
>few|.|TRBJ2-5|TRBV15
TGTGCCACCAGCAGAGATCCCCCGGAGACCCAGTACTTC
CATSRDPPETQYF
>few|.|TRBJ2-4|TRBV28
TGTGCCAGCAGTTTAGGGGGGGCGGCGAACATTCAGTACTTC
CASSLGGAANIQYF
>.|.|TRBJ2-6|TRBV3-1
TGTGCGGCGGGGGCGCCCTCTGGGGCCAACGTCCTGACTTTC
CAAGAPSGANVLTF